The clone carrying this T cell receptor beta chain came up a few times. Its matching antigen is unknown. This specimen comes from a study of regulatory T cells in long-lasting Graves disease. General study results and limits: It was peripheral blood alone, not thyroid tissue, that was studied. It was possible that the small sample size reduced accuracy. Persistent Graves' patients showed reduced TCR diversity versus newly diagnosed patients.

Time point indicated: newly diagnosed GD, antithyroid drugs for less than 3 months. The TCR library used RNA extracted from PBMCs. TCR beta libraries were built with iRepertoire HTBI primers and Arm-PCR of CDR3 regions. Authors' data handling: In the combined samples, 55 to 75 TRBV and more than twelve TRBJ segments were identified. TCRdb redid the calling of the multiplex PCR reads with MiXCR, one entry per CDR3 protein. The V and J calls reflect TCRdb's pipeline rather than the authors' work. The table lists about 380,000 distinct CDR3 sequences, about a sixth of them singletons. The source material was peripheral blood mononuclear cells (PBMCs), sampled at new diagnosis, from a patient treated with antithyroid drugs. The receptor comes from a female donor with Graves disease.

The CDR3 sequence: CASQIADYQETQYF. For the CDR3, the DNA is TGTGCCAGCCAAATAGCGGACTACCAAGAGACCCAGTACTTC. The chain couples TRBV5-4 to TRBJ2-5; D might be TRBD2 (6 bases). The CDR3 is 14 amino acids. Trimming cost V 7 bases and J 0 bases, with 13 bases left between them. CDR1 and CDR2 (germline): SGHNT, YYREEE (reference sequence).